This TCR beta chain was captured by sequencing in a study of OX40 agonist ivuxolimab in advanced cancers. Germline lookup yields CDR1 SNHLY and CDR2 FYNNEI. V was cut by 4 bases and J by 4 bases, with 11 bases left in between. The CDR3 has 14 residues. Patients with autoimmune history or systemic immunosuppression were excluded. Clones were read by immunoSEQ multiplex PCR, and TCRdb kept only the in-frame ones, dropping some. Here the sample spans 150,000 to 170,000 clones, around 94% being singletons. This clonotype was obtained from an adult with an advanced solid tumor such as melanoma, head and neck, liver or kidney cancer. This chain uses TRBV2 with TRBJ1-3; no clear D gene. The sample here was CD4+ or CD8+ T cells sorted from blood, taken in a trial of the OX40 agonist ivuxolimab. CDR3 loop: CASSVLGSGNTIYF. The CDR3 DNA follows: TGTGCCAGCAGTGTGCTGGGCAGCGGAAACACCATATATTTT.